The rows below give T cell receptor beta chains drawn from one sample of a study of T cell changes during pregnancy in multiple sclerosis. TCRdb's table, derived via immunoSEQ multiplex PCR, lists solely in-frame clones and lacks some. The sample holds some 17,000 clones, about four fifths seen once. The specimen was CD8+ T cells from peripheral blood mononuclear cells, collected in the third trimester of pregnancy. These receptors originate from a female donor in good health, enrolled as a control in a pregnancy study. Each CDR3 is given without its conserved first and last residue.

J,V,CDR3
TRBJ1-3,TRBV19,ASSPDTNSGNTIY
TRBJ2-1,TRBV9,ASSVARGYNEQF
TRBJ2-7,TRBV7-9,ASKTSSMGEQY
TRBJ2-3,TRBV4-2,ASSQDLGARQY
TRBJ1-2,TRBV13,ASSEQYGYT
TRBJ2-2,TRBV6-4,ASSAMNTGELF
TRBJ1-1,TRBV5-1,ASSLAGAGIGNTEAF
TRBJ2-3,TRBV27,ASSLSGAGVPDTQY
TRBJ2-3,TRBV7-2,ASRARGYTDTQY
TRBJ2-5,TRBV30,AWSGTGWQHAQY
TRBJ2-6,TRBV6-4,ASARASSGANVLT
TRBJ1-1,TRBV6-5,ASSYSMSGGTEAF
TRBJ1-4,TRBV27,ASSPSRHGEKLF
TRBJ2-7,TRBV14,ASSQDTTLAYEQY
TRBJ1-1,TRBV6-5,ASSYTPDSNTEAF
TRBJ2-3,TRBV2,ASRVTSGGLDTQY
TRBJ2-1,TRBV27,ASSLEVRAGGYNEQF
TRBJ1-1,TRBV19,ASINRWENTEAF
TRBJ2-1,TRBV9,ASSVRQADNEQF
TRBJ2-2,TRBV7-9,ASSSGTSGYTGELF
TRBJ1-5,TRBV30,AWRRAQPSNQPQH
TRBJ2-7,TRBV6-5,ASSYGVAGAYEQY